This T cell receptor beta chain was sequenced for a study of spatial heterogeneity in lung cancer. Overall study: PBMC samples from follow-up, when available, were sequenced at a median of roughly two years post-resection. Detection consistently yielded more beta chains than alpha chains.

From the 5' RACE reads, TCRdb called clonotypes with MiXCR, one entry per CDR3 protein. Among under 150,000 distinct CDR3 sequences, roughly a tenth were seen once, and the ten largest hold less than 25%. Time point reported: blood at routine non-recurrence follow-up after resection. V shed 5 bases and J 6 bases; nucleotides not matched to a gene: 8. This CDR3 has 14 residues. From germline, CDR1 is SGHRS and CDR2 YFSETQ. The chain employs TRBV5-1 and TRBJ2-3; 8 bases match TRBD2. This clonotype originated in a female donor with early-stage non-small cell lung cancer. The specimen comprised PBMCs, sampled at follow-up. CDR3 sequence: CASRTGAGADTQYF. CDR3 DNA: TGCGCCAGCAGGACGGGAGCGGGAGCGGATACGCAGTATTTT.